This T cell receptor beta chain was obtained from a study of T cells after yellow fever vaccination. The wider study: Fractions of limited cellularity were prepared by means of SMART-Seq v4 Ultra Low Input. General study points: The CD4 compartment and the CD8 compartment contained a small share of clonotypes in common.

One entry per CDR3 protein results from TCRdb running MiXCR on the 5' RACE reads. Of hundreds of thousands of distinct CDR3 sequences detected, 10% to 15% appear once; the ten largest clones hold about 16%. Germline CDR1 and CDR2: LGHNA and YNFKEQ. Trimming at V came to 0 bases and at J to 4 bases, leaving 1 base not matched to a gene. The length of the CDR3 is 16 residues. Concerning this clonotype: Antigen: not known.

The TCR sequence derives from a man aged 25 to 40 who received the YFV17D yellow fever vaccine. Sample: PBMCs, taken on the day of the yellow fever booster vaccination. The genes are TRBV4-2 and TRBJ2-1; 12 bases match TRBD2. The CDR3 here is CASSQDGLAGYNEQFF. CDR3 nucleotide sequence: TGTGCCAGCAGCCAAGATGGACTAGCGGGGTACAATGAGCAGTTCTTC.